Sequencing of this T cell receptor beta chain was carried out in a study of blood T cell repertoires in COVID-19. On the study more broadly: Samples came from the United States, Italy and Spain, spanning acute and convalescent COVID-19.

Cohort assignment relied on participant-reported clinical history. Each recovered donor of Cohort 3 presented with two negative PCRs, clearance, or symptom resolution. CDR3 length: 17 amino acids. V lost 3 bases and J 4 bases, leaving 19 bases between the germline ends. The germline gives CDR1 MDHEN, CDR2 SYDVKM. In the authors' workflow: Estimates of nucleated cell counts were drawn from the amplification of reference gene primers. The data were produced by immunoSEQ multiplex PCR, yet TCRdb's version contains in-frame clones alone and is incomplete. D and trimming come from the DNA, and the V and J calls and clone size come from that table. The sample has roughly 180,000 clones, 82% seen once.

Material: PBMCs or T cells enriched from blood (not recorded which). V gene TRBV28 combines with J gene TRBJ1-3; D may be TRBD1 (5 bases). The source of this sequence is a man between 60 and 75 years old who had recovered from COVID-19. The DNA for the CDR3 is TGTGCCAGCAGTTTCAACGGTCAGGGAGGATTCGGAAACACCATATATTTT. Translated: CASSFNGQGGFGNTIYF.